What follows are 2 T cell receptor beta chains derived from one specimen sequenced in a study of blood T cell repertoires in COVID-19 (dated by TCRdb to between 2020 and 2021). To prepare the library, the immunoSEQ multiplex PCR assay was applied. Entries here come from immuneACCESS through TCRdb and include only in-frame sequences with V and J called. Some clones fail to appear in such tables; in the studies checked, an unresolved V gene covers under half of the shortfall, and the cause of the remainder is unknown. The sample table holds 300,000 to 450,000 clones, of which around 87% were seen once. The top ten hold about 9.4% of the sample. Material: peripheral blood. All receptors come from a woman in her thirties with COVID-19, enrolled during active disease.

Only a few counts were recorded for this clone. The V gene is TRBV7-9, the J gene TRBJ1-4, with 7 bases matching TRBD1. Looked up from germline, CDR1 is SEHNR and CDR2 is FQNEAQ (reference sequence). The junction had 4 bases not matched to a gene; V was cut back by 1 base and J by 5 bases. The CDR3 loop spans 15 amino acids. The CDR3 DNA sequence: TGTGCCAGCAGCTTAGTTCCCAGGGGGAATGAAAAACTGTTTTTT. The encoded protein is CASSLVPRGNEKLFF.

This chain uses TRBV4-1 with TRBJ2-3; 11 positions match TRBD2. V dropped 1 base and J dropped 3; count of bases not matched to a gene: 3. This CDR3 has 16 amino acids. Germline CDR1 is MGHRA and CDR2 is YSYEKL. Here the CDR3 reads CASSQGSGRATDTQYF. The CDR3 nucleotides read TGCGCCAGCAGCCAAGGTAGCGGGAGGGCGACAGATACGCAGTATTTT.